The clone carrying this T cell receptor (beta chain) was seen a few times. The sample comes from a study of preoperative IRX-2 immunotherapy in early breast cancer. Measured with immunoSEQ multiplex PCR; TCRdb has only the in-frame clones, and not every one. The profile shows 870 or so clones, 65% to 80% of them singletons. Treatment reported: preoperative locoregional IRX-2 cytokine immunotherapy. Preoperative locoregional IRX-2 cytokine immunotherapy was tested in the phase Ib source study. The sample here was tumor tissue, taken after IRX-2 immunotherapy. This TCR came from a human donor with breast cancer.

This CDR3 reads CASSSAFYTDTQYF. The CDR3 region has the DNA TGCGCCAGCAGCTCGGCCTTTTACACAGATACGCAGTATTTT. V gene TRBV10-2 combines with J gene TRBJ2-3; no clear D. Trimming cost V 6 bases and J 2 bases, with 12 bases left between them. The CDR3 runs to 14 residues. CDR1 WSHSY and CDR2 SAAADI come from the germline V gene.